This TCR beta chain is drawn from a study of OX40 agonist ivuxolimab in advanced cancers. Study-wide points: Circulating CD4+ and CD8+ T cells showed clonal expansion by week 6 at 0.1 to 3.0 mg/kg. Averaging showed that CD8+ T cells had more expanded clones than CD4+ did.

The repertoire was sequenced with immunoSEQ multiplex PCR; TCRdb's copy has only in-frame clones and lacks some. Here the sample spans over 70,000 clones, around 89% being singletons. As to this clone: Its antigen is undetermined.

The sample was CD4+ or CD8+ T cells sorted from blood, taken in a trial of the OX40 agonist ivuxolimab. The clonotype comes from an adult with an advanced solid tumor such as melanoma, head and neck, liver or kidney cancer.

CDR3 in DNA: TGTGCCAGCAGTTACGACAGGGACGAGCAGTACTTC. Protein sequence: CASSYDRDEQYF. This sequence joins TRBV6-6 and TRBJ2-7; 7 bases align to TRBD1. The germline V gene has CDR1 MNHNY and CDR2 SVGAGI (reference sequence). This CDR3 is 12 amino acids long. The junction had 0 bases not matched to a gene; V was cut back by 2 bases and J by 5 bases.